The 20 T cell receptor beta chains below all came from one sample that was sequenced in a study of cytomegalovirus exposure and HLA in healthy donors. In the PCR, 60 Vbeta and 13 Jbeta primers were used. The table came from immunoSEQ multiplex PCR; TCRdb's copy has only in-frame clones and leaves some out. The sample holds approximately 110,000 clones; around 77% are singletons and the top ten take around 13%. Sequenced input: PBMCs. The origin of the receptors is a woman aged 40 to 55 in good health and CMV-seropositive.

This clone was seen only a few times. V is TRBV28 and J is TRBJ2-4; D ambiguous. The germline V gene has CDR1 MDHEN and CDR2 SYDVKM. The CDR3 has 15 residues. V lost 4 bases, J lost 0 bases, and 10 bases lay in between. The CDR3 sequence is CASSWSELAKNIQYF. CDR3 nucleotide sequence: TGTGCCAGCAGTTGGAGCGAACTAGCCAAAAACATTCAGTACTTC.

The chain employs TRBV7-7 and TRBJ2-7; 7 bases map to TRBD1. The trim removed 1 base at V and 4 bases at J, leaving 7 bases unmatched. Looked up from germline, CDR1 is SSHAT and CDR2 is FNYEAQ (reference sequence). CDR3 length equals 15 residues. This CDR3 reads CASSLGTGQIYEQYF. For the CDR3, the DNA is TGTGCCAGCAGCTTAGGTACGGGACAGATTTACGAGCAGTACTTC. Full variable domain (outside the CDR3, taken from reference TRBV7-7 and TRBJ2-7): GAGVSQSPRYKVTKRGQDVTLRCDPISSHATLYWYQQALGQGPEFLTYFNYEAQPDKSGLPSDRFSAERPEGSISTLTIQRTEQRDSAMYRCASSLGTGQIYEQYFGPGTRLTVT.

The gene calls are TRBV27 and TRBJ1-2; possible D gene TRBD1, 6 bases. This CDR3 region has 14 residues. The V gene lost 6 bases and the J gene lost 4 bases, with 15 bases spanning the gap. The germline V gene has CDR1 MNHEY and CDR2 SMNVEV (reference sequence). The CDR3 spells CASSQSQGIYGYTF. CDR3 coding DNA: TGTGCCAGCAGCCAATCCCAGGGGATCTATGGCTACACCTTC.

Regarding this clone: At one of its ends the junction is not consistent with the germline gene, which may arise from a read error. This chain links TRBV10-3 with TRBJ2-2; 7 bases agree with TRBD1. From germline, CDR1 is ENHRY and CDR2 SYGVKD. This CDR3 contains 16 residues. The CDR3 DNA reads as TGTGCCATCAGGGAGTATTCGGACAGGTCCACCGGGGAGCTGTTTTTT. This encodes CAIREYSDRSTGELFF.

This chain links TRBV5-4 with TRBJ2-7; a weak D match, TRBD1 (6 bases). The V gene lost 2 bases and the J gene lost 6 bases, with 9 bases spanning the gap. CDR3 length equals 12 residues. Germline CDR1 and CDR2: SGHNT and YYREEE (reference sequence). The CDR3 DNA follows: TGTGCCAGCAGCTTATTAGGGGGCGAGCAGTACTTC. Its protein is CASSLLGGEQYF.

The CDR3 spells CASSKQPSVRVQETQYF. The CDR3 DNA sequence: TGTGCCAGCAGCAAACAACCGAGCGTGAGGGTCCAAGAGACCCAGTACTTC. The chain links TRBV7-8 to TRBJ2-5, with a weak D call TRBD2 (5 bases). The V and J ends lost 5 bases and 1 base respectively, with 20 bases between them. The CDR3 has 17 residues. Germline CDR1 and CDR2: SGHVS and FQNEAQ.

The CDR3 nucleotides are TGTGCCAGCAGCCGACAGGGGGCCCGCGAGACCCAGTACTTC. Amino acids: CASSRQGARETQYF. The gene calls are TRBV7-6 and TRBJ2-5; TRBD1 agrees at 10 bases. V lost 5 bases and J lost 5; bases outside the gene matches: 5. Germline V gives CDR1 SGHVS, CDR2 FNYEAQ. This CDR3 is built from 14 residues.

V usage is TRBV5-1 and J usage is TRBJ1-2; D unresolved. The CDR3 consists of 14 residues. Trimming left V 2 bases short and J 7 bases short, with 15 bases between. The germline V gene encodes CDR1 SGHRS and CDR2 YFSETQ. Here the CDR3 reads CASSFPLPGSGYTF. The CDR3 DNA sequence: TGCGCCAGCAGCTTCCCCCTACCGGGGAGTGGCTACACCTTC.

The V gene is TRBV28, the J gene TRBJ2-3, with TRBD1 matching 10 bases. Germline V gene lookup returns CDR1 MDHEN and CDR2 SYDVKM. The V and J ends lost 4 bases and 3 bases, in that order; junction bases with no gene match: 7. This CDR3 region has 16 residues. The CDR3 DNA is TGTGCCAGCAGTTCACCGGGACAGGGGATGACAGATACGCAGTATTTT. This gives the protein CASSSPGQGMTDTQYF.

The chain uses TRBV5-4 and TRBJ2-5; D is unclear. Germline-derived CDR1 and CDR2 are SGHNT and YYREEE (reference sequence). The CDR3 extends over 14 amino acids. Between the trimmed V and J ends, which lost 0 bases and 3 bases, there was a span of 9 bases. The CDR3 DNA reads as TGTGCCAGCAGCTTGGCTAACAGAAAAGAGACCCAGTACTTC. Translation: CASSLANRKETQYF.

V gene TRBV28 combines with J gene TRBJ2-1; 12 bases align to TRBD2. This CDR3 spans 14 amino acids. Per the germline V gene, CDR1 is MDHEN and CDR2 is SYDVKM. J gave up 4 bases and V 8 bases, and 3 bases lay outside the gene matches. CDR3 in amino acids: CASWTSGTYNEQFF. The CDR3 DNA reads TGTGCCAGCTGGACTAGCGGGACATACAATGAGCAGTTCTTC.

V is TRBV10-1 and J is TRBJ1-5; 8 positions agree with TRBD1. V shed 7 bases and J 4 bases; nucleotides not matched to a gene: 3. The length of the CDR3 is 13 residues. In germline, CDR1 is WNHNN, CDR2 SYGVQD (reference sequence). The CDR3 DNA reads as TGCGCCAGCAATCGGACAGGGAATCAGCCCCAGCATTTT. It encodes CASNRTGNQPQHF.

In this sample, this clone turned up once. V is TRBV5-1 and J is TRBJ1-4; maybe TRBD1 (5 bases). The V end was cut by 4 bases, the J end by 7 bases, with 17 bases between. The germline V gene encodes CDR1 SGHRS and CDR2 YFSETQ. There are 15 residues in the CDR3. The DNA for the CDR3 is TGCGCCAGCAGCCCCGGGACTCATCGGGGTGAAAAACTGTTTTTT. This translates into CASSPGTHRGEKLFF.

The chain joins TRBV30 to TRBJ1-1; the match to TRBD1 covers 7 bases. With 8 bases clipped from V and 3 bases from J, the junction kept 3 bases outside the gene matches. The length of the CDR3 is 11 residues. Germline CDR1 is GTSNPN and CDR2 is SVGIG (reference sequence). The CDR3 here is CATGQYTEAFF. As DNA, the CDR3 is TGTGCCACGGGACAGTACACTGAAGCTTTCTTT. The full variable domain, its missing parts supplied by reference TRBV30 and TRBJ1-1, is SQTIHQWPATLVQPVGSPLSLECTVEGTSNPNLYWYRQAAGRGLQLLFYSVGIGQISSEVPQNLSASRPQDRQFILSSKKLLLSDSGFYLCATGQYTEAFFGQGTRLTVV.

This clone was detected a few times. The same CDR3 is also encoded by other DNA sequences in this sample. V usage is TRBV5-1 and J usage is TRBJ2-5; no definite D call. Germline values: CDR1 SGHRS, CDR2 YFSETQ. Deletions cut 4 bases from V and 2 bases from J, with 12 bases between. This CDR3 region has 14 residues. DNA of the CDR3: TGCGCCAGCAGCCTGAATCCAGGACAAGAGACCCAGTACTTC. The encoded protein is CASSLNPGQETQYF. Filled out from reference TRBV5-1 and TRBJ2-5, the complete variable domain reads KAGVTQTPRYLIKTRGQQVTLSCSPISGHRSVSWYQQTPGQGLQFLFEYFSETQRNKGNFPGRFSGRQFSNSRSEMNVSTLELGDSALYLCASSLNPGQETQYFGPGTRLLVL.

This clone was seen more than once but under ten times. V and J are TRBV7-8 and TRBJ1-2, with 10 nucleotides matching TRBD1. CDR1 is SGHVS, CDR2 FQNEAQ, per germline. Trimming cost V 4 bases and J 8 bases; bases outside gene matches: 4. This CDR3 region has 13 residues. CDR3 in amino acids: CASSSSTGGGYTF. The CDR3 DNA reads TGTGCCAGCAGCTCATCGACAGGGGGCGGCTACACCTTC.

This sequence joins TRBV19 and TRBJ1-1, with D unresolved. Germline CDR1 LNHDA, CDR2 SQIVND (reference sequence). V lost 1 base and J 11 bases, leaving 11 bases between the germline ends. The CDR3 is 12 residues long. The CDR3 protein is CASSIGVAEAFF. The CDR3 bases are TGTGCCAGTAGTATAGGTGTGGCGGAGGCTTTCTTT. Drawing the rest from reference TRBV19 and TRBJ1-1, the complete variable domain is DGGITQSPKYLFRKEGQNVTLSCEQNLNHDAMYWYRQDPGQGLRLIYYSQIVNDFQKGDIAEGYSVSREKKESFPLTVTSAQKNPTAFYLCASSIGVAEAFFGQGTRLTVV.

The chain uses TRBV5-5 and TRBJ2-7, with TRBD2 matching over 8 bases. The junction had 6 bases not matched to a gene; V was cut back by 2 bases and J by 5 bases. The CDR3 totals 14 residues. Germline CDR1 SGHKS, CDR2 YYEKEE (reference sequence). CDR3: CASSFSSGSNEQYF. The CDR3 DNA is TGTGCCAGCAGCTTCTCCAGCGGGAGCAACGAGCAGTACTTC.

The chain uses TRBV28 and TRBJ2-3; 12 bases map to TRBD2. Germline-derived CDR1 and CDR2 are MDHEN and SYDVKM. The CDR3 is 20 amino acids. V gave up 1 base and J gave up 1 base; unmatched junction bases: 12. The DNA for the CDR3 is TGTGCCAGCAGTTTATCCGTTCTAGCGGGAGGGCCAAAGGGCACAGATACGCAGTATTTT. It yields the protein CASSLSVLAGGPKGTDTQYF.

V is TRBV30 and J is TRBJ1-4; possibly TRBD1 for D (5 bases). The ends were cut back, 1 base at V and 4 bases at J, with 13 bases in the middle. The germline V gene has CDR1 GTSNPN and CDR2 SVGIG (reference sequence). CDR3 length equals 15 residues. CDR3 bases: TGTGCCTGGAGTGCCGGGCAGGGTAGTAATGAAAAACTGTTTTTT. Amino acid sequence: CAWSAGQGSNEKLFF.